This TCR beta chain was obtained from a study of shared clonotypes between healthy human individuals. A note on this clone: The antigen is not known.

The protocol was immunoSEQ multiplex PCR, while the TCRdb copy is restricted to in-frame clones and leaves out a portion. The table includes hundreds of thousands of clones, nearly 98% detected once. Naive CD8 cells were CD45RO-negative, positively selected for CCR7, excluding terminally differentiated effector memory CD45RA+ cells. Donors, without exception, were Caucasian adults residing in Nashville, Tennessee. Findings of the study overall: Measured sharing among donors was expected to vary with sequencing depth.

From germline, CDR1 is SGHDT and CDR2 YYEEEE. This CDR3 has 13 amino acids. V lost 1 base, J lost 4 bases, and 8 bases lay in between. The receptor comes from a man aged 25-45 years in good health. The chain links TRBV5-6 to TRBJ1-1; a weak D match, TRBD1 (6 bases). The sequencing input was naive CD8+ T cells sorted from blood. CDR3 residues: CASSLPGATEAFF. The CDR3 DNA sequence: TGTGCCAGCAGCTTGCCGGGGGCCACTGAAGCTTTCTTT.